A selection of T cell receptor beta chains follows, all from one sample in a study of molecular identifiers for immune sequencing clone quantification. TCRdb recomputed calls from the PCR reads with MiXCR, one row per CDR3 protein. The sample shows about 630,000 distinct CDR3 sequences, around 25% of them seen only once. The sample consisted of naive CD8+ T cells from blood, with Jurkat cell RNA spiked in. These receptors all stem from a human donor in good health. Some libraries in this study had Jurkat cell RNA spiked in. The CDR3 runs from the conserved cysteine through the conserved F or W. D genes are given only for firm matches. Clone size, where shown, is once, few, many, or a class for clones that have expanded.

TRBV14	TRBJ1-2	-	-	CASSLVPGAPYGYTF	TGTGCCAGCAGCCTAGTACCAGGGGCCCCCTATGGCTACACCTTC
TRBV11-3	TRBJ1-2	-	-	CAGRAGELRARQEYIYGYTF	TGTGCCGGCAGGGCAGGAGAACTACGCGCCCGACAGGAATACATCTATGGCTACACCTTC
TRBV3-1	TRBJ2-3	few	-	CASSQDAGKGTDTQYF	TGTGCCAGCAGCCAAGATGCGGGAAAGGGTACAGATACGCAGTATTTT
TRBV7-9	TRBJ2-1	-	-	CASSLWSSGGQFF	TGTGCCAGCAGCTTATGGAGTAGCGGAGGGCAGTTCTTC
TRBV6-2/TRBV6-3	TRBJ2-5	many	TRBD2	CASSSPGLAVQETQYF	TGTGCCAGCAGTTCGCCGGGACTAGCGGTACAAGAGACCCAGTACTTC
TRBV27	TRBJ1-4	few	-	CASSFAQVLGTNEKLFF	TGTGCCAGCAGTTTCGCCCAGGTTCTTGGGACTAATGAAAAACTGTTTTTT
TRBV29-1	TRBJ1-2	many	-	CSVEDRGFYGYTF	TGCAGCGTTGAAGATAGGGGGTTCTATGGCTACACCTTC
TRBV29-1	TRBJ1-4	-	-	CSVMRQSNEKLFF	TGCAGCGTTATGCGACAGTCTAATGAAAAACTGTTTTTT
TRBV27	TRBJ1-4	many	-	CATGEAAHNEKLFF	TGTGCCACCGGAGAGGCAGCCCATAATGAAAAACTGTTTTTT
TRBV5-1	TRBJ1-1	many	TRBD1	CASSSQQGADTEAFF	TGCGCCAGCAGTTCGCAACAGGGGGCGGACACTGAAGCTTTCTTT
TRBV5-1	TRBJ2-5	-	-	CASRFVGGGQGTQYF	TGCGCCAGCCGCTTTGTGGGGGGCGGGCAAGGGACCCAGTACTTC
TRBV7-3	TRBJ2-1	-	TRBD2	CASSFQREGYNEQFF	TGTGCCAGCAGCTTCCAGAGGGAGGGGTACAATGAGCAGTTCTTC
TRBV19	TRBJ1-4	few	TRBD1	CASSIGGQSNEKLFF	TGTGCCAGTAGTATTGGGGGACAGTCTAATGAAAAACTGTTTTTT
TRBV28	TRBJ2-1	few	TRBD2	CASSYSGRAGNEQFF	TGTGCCAGCAGTTATAGCGGGAGGGCAGGAAATGAGCAGTTCTTC
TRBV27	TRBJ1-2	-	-	CASSSWESYGYTF	TGTGCCAGCAGTTCCTGGGAGTCCTATGGCTACACCTTC
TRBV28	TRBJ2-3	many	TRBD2	CASSFRLAGDTQYF	TGTGCCAGCAGTTTCCGACTAGCGGGAGATACGCAGTATTTT
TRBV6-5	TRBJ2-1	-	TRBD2	CASNGGRRDNEQFF	TGTGCCAGCAACGGCGGGAGGCGAGACAATGAGCAGTTCTTC
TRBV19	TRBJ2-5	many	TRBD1	CASRPGGSQETQYF	TGTGCCAGTAGACCAGGGGGCAGTCAAGAGACCCAGTACTTC
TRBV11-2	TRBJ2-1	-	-	CASSSRGSPYNEQFF	TGTGCCAGCAGCTCTAGGGGTAGCCCCTACAATGAGCAGTTCTTC
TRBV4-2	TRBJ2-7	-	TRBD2	CASSPTGRGAYKQYF	TGTGCCAGCAGCCCAACTGGGCGGGGGGCCTACAAGCAGTACTTC
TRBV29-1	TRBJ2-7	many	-	CSVAMGGGYEQYF	TGCAGCGTAGCAATGGGGGGAGGCTACGAGCAGTACTTC
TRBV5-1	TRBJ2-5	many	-	CASSLGTASGGTQYF	TGCGCCAGCAGCTTGGGGACAGCCTCAGGAGGGACCCAGTACTTC
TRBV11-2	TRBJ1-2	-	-	CASSFQPDGNYGYTF	TGTGCCAGCAGCTTTCAACCCGACGGTAACTATGGCTACACCTTC
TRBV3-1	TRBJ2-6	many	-	CASSQDWGSGANVLTF	TGTGCCAGCAGCCAAGATTGGGGATCTGGGGCCAACGTCCTGACTTTC
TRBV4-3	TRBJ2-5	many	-	CASSPTWGSKETQYF	TGCGCCAGCAGCCCGACGTGGGGGTCCAAAGAGACCCAGTACTTC
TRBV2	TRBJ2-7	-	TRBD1	CASSTTGTGRDEQYF	TGTGCCAGCAGTACCACCGGGACAGGGCGGGACGAGCAGTACTTC
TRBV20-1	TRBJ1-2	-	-	CIASGMRTSTNYGYTF	TGCATTGCTAGTGGGATGCGGACGTCAACTAACTATGGCTACACCTTC
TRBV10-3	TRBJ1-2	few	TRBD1	CAISESRGQENYGYTF	TGTGCCATCAGTGAGTCGAGGGGACAGGAGAACTATGGCTACACCTTC
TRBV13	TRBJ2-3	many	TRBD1	CASSPTITGGPDTQYF	TGTGCCAGCAGCCCAACAATAACAGGGGGCCCAGATACGCAGTATTTT
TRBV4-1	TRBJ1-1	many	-	CASSQDGYTEAFF	TGCGCCAGCAGCCAAGATGGCTACACTGAAGCTTTCTTT
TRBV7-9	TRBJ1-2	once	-	CASSGGLANYGYTF	TGTGCCAGCAGCGGGGGCTTAGCTAACTATGGCTACACCTTC
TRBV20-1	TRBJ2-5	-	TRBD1	CSARETATGSKETQYF	TGCAGTGCTAGAGAGACCGCGACAGGGAGCAAAGAGACCCAGTACTTC
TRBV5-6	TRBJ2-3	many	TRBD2	CASSLAGGRDTQYF	TGTGCCAGCAGTTTAGCGGGAGGTCGAGATACGCAGTATTTT
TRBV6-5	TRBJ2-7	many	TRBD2	CASSTSGYEQYF	TGTGCCAGCAGCACTAGCGGGTACGAGCAGTACTTC
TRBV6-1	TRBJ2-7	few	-	CASREGRKQYF	TGTGCCAGCAGGGAAGGACGAAAGCAGTACTTC
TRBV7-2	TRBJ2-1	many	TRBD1	CASSLAPGPGGFEQFF	TGTGCCAGCAGCTTAGCTCCGGGCCCAGGGGGATTTGAGCAGTTCTTC
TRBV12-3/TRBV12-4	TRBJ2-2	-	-	CASKDLAGFTGELFF	TGTGCCAGCAAAGACTTAGCAGGTTTCACCGGGGAGCTGTTTTTT
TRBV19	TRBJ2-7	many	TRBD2	CASSFRRESTYEQYF	TGTGCCAGTAGTTTCCGGCGGGAGTCTACCTACGAGCAGTACTTC